These T cell receptor beta chains were read from a single sample in a study of CD8+ T cells in alopecia areata. The repertoire was sequenced with immunoSEQ multiplex PCR; TCRdb's copy has only in-frame clones and lacks some. The data show around 190,000 clones, with roughly 70% seen just once and approximately 1.2% held by the top ten. Sequenced material: CD4+ T cells sorted from blood, taken around week 50, from a patient treated with tofacitinib. These receptor sequences come from a human donor with alopecia areata. The CDR3 runs from the conserved cysteine through the conserved F or W. A D gene is named only where the DNA matches it firmly. The size field is filled for only some rows; it gives once, few, many or a size class.

V	J	D	size	CDR3	DNA
TRBV25-1	TRBJ1-1	.	.	CASRGPGIMNTEAFF	TGTGCCAGCAGAGGACCAGGGATCATGAACACTGAAGCTTTCTTT
TRBV29-1	TRBJ2-7	TRBD2	.	CSVRGRVGSYEQYF	TGCAGCGTTCGAGGGAGGGTAGGATCCTACGAGCAGTACTTC
TRBV28	TRBJ2-1	TRBD1	few	CASSYGQGQRGFF	TGTGCCAGCAGCTACGGACAGGGACAGCGTGGGTTCTTC
TRBV15	TRBJ1-1	.	few	CATSRASDRTEAFF	TGTGCCACCAGCAGAGCCTCAGACCGGACTGAAGCTTTCTTT
TRBV27	TRBJ1-2	.	.	CASSLSRQRSGYTF	TGTGCCAGCAGTTTATCTCGACAGAGATCTGGCTACACCTTC
TRBV5-1	TRBJ1-2	.	.	CASSLAGGSDYGYTF	TGCGCCAGCAGCTTGGCGGGGGGCTCGGACTATGGCTACACCTTC
TRBV28	TRBJ2-5	.	.	CASSTGSQETQYF	TGTGCCAGCAGTACCGGCAGCCAAGAGACCCAGTACTTC
TRBV6-6	TRBJ2-3	.	.	CASSKSTSTDTQYF	TGTGCCAGCAGTAAATCTACTAGCACAGATACGCAGTATTTT
TRBV19	TRBJ2-6	.	.	CASSISGGANVLTF	TGTGCCAGTAGTATTTCCGGCGGGGCCAACGTCCTGACTTTC
TRBV7-9	TRBJ2-1	.	.	CASSFYDEQFF	TGTGCCAGCAGCTTTTATGACGAGCAGTTCTTC
TRBV29-1	TRBJ2-3	.	.	CSATGIPPADTQYF	TGCAGCGCGACGGGAATCCCTCCGGCAGATACGCAGTATTTT
TRBV9	TRBJ1-2	.	.	CASSPGGADYGYTF	TGTGCCAGCAGCCCCGGGGGCGCGGACTATGGCTACACCTTC
TRBV9	TRBJ2-7	TRBD2	.	CASSVRGESYEQYF	TGTGCCAGCAGCGTACGGGGGGAGTCCTACGAGCAGTACTTC
TRBV20-1	TRBJ2-5	.	few	CSALSETQYF	TGCAGTGCCTTGAGTGAGACCCAGTACTTC
TRBV27	TRBJ1-5	.	.	CASKDGSYSNQPQHF	TGTGCCAGCAAGGACGGATCCTATAGCAATCAGCCCCAGCATTTT
TRBV30	TRBJ1-2	.	.	CAWSVRFGGDYGYTF	TGTGCCTGGAGTGTCCGTTTTGGGGGGGACTATGGCTACACCTTC
TRBV18	TRBJ2-3	.	.	CASSPGVSDTQYF	TGTGCCAGCTCACCAGGAGTTAGTGATACGCAGTATTTT
TRBV7-3	TRBJ2-1	.	.	CASSFSNAPVNEQFF	TGTGCCAGCAGCTTCAGCAATGCTCCTGTCAATGAGCAGTTCTTC
TRBV30	TRBJ2-4	TRBD1	.	CAWSVRSQGLAKNIQYF	TGTGCCTGGAGTGTAAGATCACAGGGGCTAGCCAAAAACATTCAGTACTTC
TRBV29-1	TRBJ2-1	.	.	CSAVGLAHYNEQFF	TGCAGCGCCGTAGGGCTAGCGCATTACAATGAGCAGTTCTTC
TRBV6-5	TRBJ2-2	.	.	CASRGYTGELFF	TGTGCCAGCAGAGGCTACACCGGGGAGCTGTTTTTT
TRBV7-6	TRBJ1-5	TRBD1	.	CASSYATGRNQPQHF	TGTGCCAGCAGCTACGCGACAGGGCGCAATCAGCCCCAGCATTTT
TRBV29-1	TRBJ2-7	TRBD1	.	CSVQDRGYEQYF	TGCAGCGTTCAGGACAGGGGCTACGAGCAGTACTTC
TRBV14	TRBJ2-1	TRBD2	.	CASSRAGVEQFF	TGTGCCAGCAGCCGGGCGGGGGTTGAGCAGTTCTTC
TRBV5-4	TRBJ2-1	.	.	CASSLDRRQFF	TGTGCCAGCAGCTTGGACAGAAGACAGTTCTTC
TRBV29-1	TRBJ1-4	.	.	CSVGAGPNEKLFF	TGCAGCGTTGGTGCAGGGCCTAATGAAAAACTGTTTTTT
TRBV30	TRBJ2-7	TRBD1	.	CAWSPLGRGLYEQYF	TGTGCCTGGAGTCCTCTAGGCAGGGGGCTCTACGAGCAGTACTTC
TRBV29-1	TRBJ2-7	TRBD1	.	CSVEGSRGPTDEQYF	TGCAGCGTTGAAGGTTCGAGGGGGCCGACGGACGAGCAGTACTTC
TRBV7-2	TRBJ2-5	.	.	CASSRTRQETQYF	TGTGCCAGCAGCCGTACAAGGCAAGAGACCCAGTACTTC
TRBV7-6	TRBJ1-1	.	few	CASSSQGPHTEAFF	TGTGCCAGCAGCTCCCAGGGACCTCACACTGAAGCTTTCTTT
TRBV4-3	TRBJ1-2	.	.	CASSQDRNSYGYTF	TGCGCCAGCAGCCAAGATCGGAACTCCTATGGCTACACCTTC
TRBV29-1	TRBJ1-2	.	.	CSVNEANYGYTF	TGCAGCGTAAACGAAGCTAACTATGGCTACACCTTC
TRBV7-6	TRBJ2-7	.	.	CASSLGLGSYEQYF	TGTGCCAGCAGCTTGGGTCTGGGCTCCTACGAGCAGTACTTC
TRBV29-1	TRBJ2-7	TRBD1	few	CSGGQESYEQYF	TGCAGCGGTGGACAGGAGTCTTACGAGCAGTACTTC